The 17 T cell receptor beta chains below were found in one sample sequenced in a study of blood T cell repertoires in COVID-19 (TCRdb year 2020). The receptor library was made with the immunoSEQ multiplex PCR assay. TCRdb obtained this table from immuneACCESS and retained in-frame rearrangements with V and J assigned. These tables miss some clones; where compared with another copy, unresolved V genes account for less than half of the shortfall, and the remainder is unexplained. The sample has about 180,000 clones on record, 85% to 90% of them singletons. The top ten hold about 2.2% of the sample. The sample taken for sequencing was PBMCs or T cells enriched from blood (not recorded which). The source is a woman in her forties with acute COVID-19.

This clone was counted once. CDR3 protein: CASSLGRLSTDTQYF. The CDR3 coding sequence is TGTGCCAGCAGTTTAGGTAGATTGAGCACAGATACGCAGTATTTT. The chain has TRBV27 and TRBJ2-3; D is unclear. V lost 2 bases to trimming and J lost 0 bases, with 9 bases between them. Germline loops: CDR1 MNHEY, CDR2 SMNVEV (reference sequence). This CDR3 has 15 amino acids.

This clone was recorded only once. The rearrangement uses TRBV27 and TRBJ2-5, with D possibly TRBD2 on 5 matching bases. Germline CDR1 MNHEY, CDR2 SMNVEV (reference sequence). Trimming cost V 4 bases and J 3 bases, with 15 bases left between them. The CDR3 is made up of 15 amino acids. The CDR3 DNA is TGTGCCAGCAGTTCACTCGGACTTGGGGAAGAGACCCAGTACTTC. It codes for CASSSLGLGEETQYF.

The rearrangement links TRBV3-1 (or the pseudogene TRBV3-2) to TRBJ1-1, with D unclear. This CDR3 comprises 13 residues. Trimming removed 2 bases from V and 2 bases from J, with 6 bases in between. The germline V gene encodes CDR1 LGHDT and CDR2 YNNKEL (reference sequence). CDR3 protein: CASSQFLNTEAFF. CDR3 nucleotides: TGTGCCAGCAGCCAATTCCTAAACACTGAAGCTTTCTTT.

The chain uses TRBV5-1 and TRBJ1-2; the D gene is possibly TRBD1 (6 bases). V dropped 0 bases and J dropped 6 bases, with 12 bases sitting between them. The V gene's germline CDR1 is SGHRS and CDR2 YFSETQ. The CDR3 is made up of 14 amino acids. The CDR3 reads CASSLDGGADGYTF. CDR3 nucleotides: TGCGCCAGCAGCTTGGATGGGGGCGCCGATGGCTACACCTTC. The full variable domain, its missing parts supplied by reference TRBV5-1 and TRBJ1-2, is KAGVTQTPRYLIKTRGQQVTLSCSPISGHRSVSWYQQTPGQGLQFLFEYFSETQRNKGNFPGRFSGRQFSNSRSEMNVSTLELGDSALYLCASSLDGGADGYTFGSGTRLTVV.

J is TRBJ1-6 and V is TRBV30; D is undetermined. The CDR3 loop spans 17 amino acids. V lost 0 bases and J lost 5, with 17 bases in between. Germline V gene data show CDR1 as GTSNPN and CDR2 as SVGIG (reference sequence). Written as DNA, the CDR3 is TGTGCCTGGAGTGTACTTAAGTCGAAGAAAAATAATTCACCCCTCCACTTT. Translation gives CAWSVLKSKKNNSPLHF. The whole variable domain, filled in from reference TRBV30 and TRBJ1-6, reads SQTIHQWPATLVQPVGSPLSLECTVEGTSNPNLYWYRQAAGRGLQLLFYSVGIGQISSEVPQNLSASRPQDRQFILSSKKLLLSDSGFYLCAWSVLKSKKNNSPLHFGNGTRLTVT.

J is TRBJ1-1 and V is TRBV19, with TRBD1 identical over 9 bases. V gave up 5 bases and J gave up 5 bases; unmatched junction bases: 6. Looked up from germline, CDR1 is LNHDA and CDR2 is SQIVND (reference sequence). This CDR3 region has 14 residues. CDR3 amino acids: CASSGWDRVTEAFF. The CDR3 nucleotides read TGTGCCAGTAGTGGATGGGACAGGGTAACTGAAGCTTTCTTT.

This clone was detected once. V gene TRBV15 combines with J gene TRBJ1-1, with 8 bases that match TRBD1. In germline, CDR1 is LNHNV, CDR2 YYDKDF (reference sequence). Losses at the gene ends were 0 bases for V and 4 bases for J; bases not matched to a gene: 4. The CDR3 has 15 amino acids. The CDR3 nucleotides read TGTGCCACCAGCAGAGATTTAGGACAGGGCACTGAAGCTTTCTTT. This encodes CATSRDLGQGTEAFF. The full variable domain, completed using reference TRBV15 and TRBJ1-1, is DAMVIQNPRYQVTQFGKPVTLSCSQTLNHNVMYWYQQKSSQAPKLLFHYYDKDFNNEADTPDNFQSRRPNTSFCFLDIRSPGLGDTAMYLCATSRDLGQGTEAFFGQGTRLTVV.

V and J are TRBV30 and TRBJ2-4; 10 bases are a match to TRBD1. The CDR3 runs 14 residues. The ends lost 5 bases at V and 7 bases at J; junction bases unmatched: 8. The germline V gene encodes CDR1 GTSNPN and CDR2 SVGIG (reference sequence). CDR3 sequence (DNA): TGTGCCTGGGGGACAGGGGAGAAGGGGAACATTCAGTACTTC. Protein product: CAWGTGEKGNIQYF.

Only a few counts were recorded for this clone. V usage is TRBV9 and J usage is TRBJ2-6; TRBD2 matches 9 bases. V lost 3 bases and J lost 3; bases outside the gene matches: 10. The germline CDR1 and CDR2 sequences are SGDLS and YYNGEE. This CDR3 comprises 18 residues. Here the CDR3 reads CASSAGLAGKFGANVLTF. As DNA, the CDR3 is TGTGCCAGCAGCGCGGGGCTAGCGGGGAAGTTTGGGGCCAACGTCCTGACTTTC. The whole variable domain, remainder taken from reference TRBV9 and TRBJ2-6, is DSGVTQTPKHLITATGQRVTLRCSPRSGDLSVYWYQQSLDQGLQFLIQYYNGEERAKGNILERFSAQQFPDLHSELNLSSLELGDSALYFCASSAGLAGKFGANVLTFGAGSRLTVL.

This chain joins TRBV7-2 and TRBJ2-3; 7 bases map to TRBD2. With V trimmed by 5 bases and J by 5 bases, 7 bases remained unmatched. The CDR3 has 14 amino acids. Germline assignment: CDR1 SGHTA and CDR2 FQGNSA. CDR3 region: CASSPGTGGDTQYF. Written as DNA, the CDR3 is TGTGCCAGCAGCCCTGGGACGGGAGGAGATACGCAGTATTTT. The full variable domain, with the rest looked up from reference TRBV7-2 and TRBJ2-3, is GAGVSQSPSNKVTEKGKDVELRCDPISGHTALYWYRQSLGQGLEFLIYFQGNSAPDKSGLPSDRFSAERTGGSVSTLTIQRTQQEDSAVYLCASSPGTGGDTQYFGPGTRLTVL.

The rearrangement joins TRBV7-8 to TRBJ1-5; TRBD1 matches 10 bases. Germline CDR1 SGHVS, CDR2 FQNEAQ. With V trimmed by 5 bases and J by 3 bases, 4 bases remained unmatched. CDR3 length: 15 residues. CDR3 loop: CASSPGTGVNQPQHF. CDR3 nucleotides: TGTGCCAGCAGCCCCGGGACAGGGGTCAATCAGCCCCAGCATTTT.

The V and J genes are TRBV27 and TRBJ2-1; 10 bases line up with TRBD2. The V gene end was trimmed by 2 bases and the J gene end by 6 bases; junction bases not matched to a gene: 4. Germline loops: CDR1 MNHEY, CDR2 SMNVEV (reference sequence). This CDR3 is 15 amino acids long. CDR3 sequence reads: CASSLQRGGLNEQFF. In DNA form, the CDR3 reads TGTGCCAGCAGTTTACAGCGGGGGGGCCTCAATGAGCAGTTCTTC.

The chain carries TRBV2 and TRBJ1-5, with 8 bases lining up with TRBD1. The CDR3 length is 14 residues. Germline V gives CDR1 SNHLY, CDR2 FYNNEI. V lost 4 bases and J lost 1; bases outside the gene matches: 0. CDR3 DNA sequence: TGTGCCAGCAGTGGACAGGGGAGCAATCAGCCCCAGCATTTT. As protein: CASSGQGSNQPQHF.

This clone occurred once. The CDR3 coding sequence is TGTGCCAGCAGCCGCGGGGACGGCTTACAAGAGACCCAGTACTTC. This translates into CASSRGDGLQETQYF. The chain employs TRBV7-2 and TRBJ2-5; tentative D call: TRBD2 (6 bases). The CDR3 contains 15 residues. Germline V CDR1 and CDR2: SGHTA, FQGNSA. V shed 5 bases and J shed 2 bases, with 15 bases lying between them.

V and J are TRBV9 and TRBJ1-2, with D tentatively TRBD1 (6 bases). Germline CDR1 SGDLS, CDR2 YYNGEE. The CDR3 covers 15 residues. Trimming took off 0 bases at V and 8 bases at J, with 17 bases between the two ends. In DNA form, the CDR3 reads TGTGCCAGCAGCGTAGTCGGTGCAGGGGCGGACGGCTACACCTTC. Translation gives CASSVVGAGADGYTF.

A single count supports this clone. The DNA of the CDR3 is TGTGCCAGCAGCCTGACCGGGACAGGGGATAATTCACCCCTCCACTTT. Amino acid sequence: CASSLTGTGDNSPLHF. This sequence joins TRBV5-8 and TRBJ1-6; 10 bases are shared with TRBD1. Germline CDR1 and CDR2: SGHTS and YDEGEE. CDR3 length: 16 amino acids. V shed 4 bases and J 5 bases; nucleotides not matched to a gene: 6.

This clone was seen only once. The genes are TRBV5-1 and TRBJ1-4, with D hard to call. Germline lookup yields CDR1 SGHRS and CDR2 YFSETQ. Trimming took off 0 bases at V and 3 bases at J, with 15 bases between the two ends. The CDR3 extends over 17 amino acids. The CDR3 DNA follows: TGCGCCAGCAGCTTGGAGCTTACCAACTTCCCTAATGAAAAACTGTTTTTT. This codes for CASSLELTNFPNEKLFF.